This T cell receptor beta chain was observed in a study of tumor-infiltrating lymphocytes in primary liver carcinoma. V shed 6 bases and J 8 bases; nucleotides not matched to a gene: 6. The CDR3 is 13 residues long. Germline V lookup: CDR1 MNHEY, CDR2 SVGEGT. From roughly 21-30 mg of unsorted bulk tissue, DNA and RNA were co-extracted together. Making TCR beta cDNA involved around 500 ng total RNA and a constant-region primer. A slightly modified ARM-PCR protocol with three nested multiplex PCR rounds produced these TCR beta libraries. Rounds one and two of PCR, each of about 10 cycles, were primed with TRBV1-TRBV30 forward primers and a C-beta reverse primer. Via MiXCR, TCRdb re-called the multiplex PCR reads, giving one row per CDR3 protein. In the table there are about 210,000 distinct CDR3 sequences, 85% of which are singletons.

The chain combines TRBV6-2 or TRBV6-3 with TRBJ2-2; 7 bases line up with TRBD2. Sequencing used tumor tissue from primary liver carcinoma. This sequence was found in a man aged 40-55 years with primary liver carcinoma and hepatitis B virus infection. The CDR3 here is CASSWTRSGELFF. CDR3 DNA sequence: TGTGCCAGCAGCTGGACTAGAAGTGGGGAGCTGTTTTTT.